These T cell receptor beta chains were read from a single sample in a study of blood T cell repertoires in COVID-19. Assay used: immunoSEQ multiplex PCR; TCRdb lists only in-frame clones, some missing. The data contain 55,000 to 80,000 clones, roughly 90% of them seen just once; the ten biggest clones take up about 27%. What was sequenced was peripheral blood. The receptor source for this set is a man in his fifties or sixties with acute or convalescent COVID-19. The CDR3 runs from the conserved cysteine through the conserved F or W. A D gene is named only where the DNA matches it firmly. Size tells how often a clone was seen (once, few, many) or the class of an expanded clone, and some rows leave it out.

j_call,v_call,clone_size,d_call,cdr3_aa,cdr3_nt
TRBJ2-5,TRBV28,NA,NA,CASSVERPQETQYF,TGTGCCAGCAGTGTCGAGCGACCCCAAGAGACCCAGTACTTC
TRBJ2-7,TRBV5-6,NA,NA,CASSSSQGNYEQYF,TGTGCCAGCAGCTCGTCTCAGGGGAACTACGAGCAGTACTTC
TRBJ2-1,TRBV19,once,TRBD2,CASSITSGGADEQFF,TGTGCCAGTAGTATTACTAGCGGGGGGGCCGATGAGCAGTTCTTC
TRBJ1-2,TRBV6-5,NA,NA,CASAEPGESVYGYTF,TGTGCCAGCGCGGAACCGGGGGAGTCGGTCTATGGCTACACCTTC
TRBJ1-6,TRBV28,NA,TRBD1,CASSPQGALNSPLHF,TGTGCCAGCAGTCCTCAGGGGGCGCTCAATTCACCCCTCCACTTT
TRBJ2-7,TRBV10-3,NA,TRBD1,CAISDRDRGSYEQYF,TGTGCCATCAGTGACCGGGACAGGGGCTCCTACGAGCAGTACTTC
TRBJ1-4,TRBV19,NA,TRBD1,CASSIQGAESEKLFF,TGTGCCAGTAGTATACAGGGGGCAGAAAGTGAAAAACTGTTTTTT
TRBJ1-4,TRBV28,NA,TRBD1,CASSSPGGVEKLFF,TGTGCCAGCAGTTCCCCAGGGGGAGTTGAAAAACTGTTTTTT
TRBJ2-3,TRBV10-1,NA,TRBD1,CASSETGGDTQYF,TGCGCCAGCAGTGAAACAGGGGGAGATACGCAGTATTTT
TRBJ1-1,TRBV6-5,few,NA,CASSYMGGRGTEAFF,TGTGCCAGCAGTTATATGGGGGGGCGTGGCACTGAAGCTTTCTTT
TRBJ1-5,TRBV6-2/TRBV6-3,NA,NA,CASGPLLSPQHF,TGTGCCAGCGGCCCCCTCCTATCGCCCCAGCATTTT
TRBJ1-1,TRBV16,NA,TRBD1,CASSQRQGNTEAFF,TGTGCCAGCAGCCAACGACAGGGAAACACTGAAGCTTTCTTT
TRBJ2-7,TRBV10-3,NA,NA,CAISVAGGQPTYEQYF,TGTGCCATCAGTGTCGCCGGGGGACAGCCCACCTACGAGCAGTACTTC
TRBJ1-1,TRBV5-1,NA,NA,CASSLDTGRTEAFF,TGCGCCAGCAGCTTGGACACAGGGAGAACTGAAGCTTTCTTT
TRBJ2-3,TRBV4-2,once,TRBD1,CASSRQGAAVTDTQYF,TGTGCCAGCAGCCGACAGGGGGCTGCGGTCACAGATACGCAGTATTTT
TRBJ1-1,TRBV27,NA,NA,CASSLSLPGATEAFF,TGTGCCAGCAGTTTGTCCCTACCAGGGGCCACTGAAGCTTTCTTT
TRBJ2-1,TRBV13,NA,NA,CASSSEQGSSYNEQFF,TGTGCCAGCAGCTCCGAACAGGGAAGCTCCTACAATGAGCAGTTCTTC
TRBJ2-3,TRBV7-9,NA,TRBD1,CASSQRTGRTDTQYF,TGTGCCAGCAGCCAACGGACAGGGAGGACAGATACGCAGTATTTT
TRBJ2-1,TRBV30,NA,NA,CAWSVLGVAPYNEQFF,TGTGCCTGGAGTGTATTAGGGGTAGCCCCCTACAATGAGCAGTTCTTC
TRBJ1-5,TRBV7-9,NA,NA,CASSATGDQPQHF,TGTGCCAGCAGCGCGACAGGAGATCAGCCCCAGCATTTT
TRBJ2-7,TRBV25-1,NA,TRBD1,CASSEGTGSYEQYF,TGTGCCAGCAGTGAAGGGACAGGGAGTTACGAGCAGTACTTC
TRBJ1-5,TRBV6-5,NA,NA,CASSYSYTQPQHF,TGTGCCAGCAGTTACTCGTACACTCAGCCCCAGCATTTT
TRBJ2-1,TRBV6-5,NA,NA,CASSFINSNNEQFF,TGTGCCAGCAGTTTTATAAACTCAAACAATGAGCAGTTCTTC
TRBJ1-2,TRBV7-6,NA,TRBD1,CASSERQAGQGVGYTF,TGTGCCAGCAGCGAACGACAAGCCGGACAGGGGGTGGGCTACACCTTC
TRBJ1-1,TRBV5-1,NA,TRBD1,CASSLDLSRGLAEAFF,TGCGCCAGCAGCCTCGACCTCTCAAGGGGGCTCGCTGAAGCTTTCTTT
TRBJ1-2,TRBV18,NA,TRBD1,CASSPPGQGFYGYTF,TGTGCCAGCTCACCACCGGGACAGGGCTTCTATGGCTACACCTTC
TRBJ2-2,TRBV18,NA,TRBD2,CASSPQRGHTGELFF,TGTGCCAGCTCACCACAGCGGGGCCACACCGGGGAGCTGTTTTTT
TRBJ1-1,TRBV18,NA,TRBD1,CASSPGTGGYTEAFF,TGTGCCAGCTCACCAGGGACAGGGGGCTACACTGAAGCTTTCTTT
TRBJ1-2,TRBV5-1,NA,TRBD1,CASQAQGRYGYTF,TGCGCCAGTCAGGCACAGGGGAGGTATGGCTACACCTTC
TRBJ1-2,TRBV9,NA,NA,CASSVVRRTASRSYTF,TGTGCCAGCAGCGTAGTCAGGAGGACAGCATCAAGAAGCTACACCTTC
TRBJ1-6,TRBV13,NA,TRBD1,CASSLRGTDYNSPLHF,TGTGCCAGCAGCTTAAGGGGGACAGATTATAATTCACCCCTCCACTTT
TRBJ2-5,TRBV12-3/TRBV12-4,NA,TRBD1,CASSRGQAETQYF,TGTGCCAGCAGCCGGGGACAGGCAGAGACCCAGTACTTC
TRBJ2-4,TRBV19,NA,NA,CASSIGVSGNIQYF,TGTGCCAGTAGTATCGGGGTCTCCGGAAACATTCAGTACTTC
TRBJ1-2,TRBV3-1/TRBV3-2,NA,NA,CASSLEGSGYTF,TGTGCCAGCAGCCTGGAGGGCTCCGGCTACACCTTC
TRBJ1-2,TRBV3-1/TRBV3-2,NA,TRBD1,CASSPGTGGLIYGYTF,TGTGCCAGCAGCCCCGGGACAGGGGGCCTAATCTATGGCTACACCTTC
TRBJ2-1,TRBV5-1,NA,TRBD2,CASSLASTSESSYNEQFF,TGCGCCAGCAGCTTGGCCTCCACTAGCGAGAGCTCCTACAATGAGCAGTTCTTC
TRBJ2-7,TRBV11-2,NA,TRBD1,CASSPNRRDRAYEQYF,TGTGCCAGCAGTCCTAATCGTCGGGACAGGGCCTACGAGCAGTACTTC
TRBJ2-3,TRBV4-2,NA,TRBD2,CASSQGGVAGGTDTQYF,TGTGCCAGCAGCCAAGGAGGGGTAGCGGGGGGTACAGATACGCAGTATTTT
TRBJ2-5,TRBV18,NA,TRBD2,CASSPRSSSGGQETQYF,TGTGCCAGCTCACCACGGAGTTCTTCGGGGGGTCAAGAGACCCAGTACTTC
TRBJ2-7,TRBV5-1,NA,TRBD2,CASSGLSGGAGAEQYF,TGCGCCAGCAGCGGACTTAGCGGGGGGGCCGGGGCCGAGCAGTACTTC
TRBJ1-2,TRBV20-1,NA,TRBD1,CSAQTGAGYTF,TGCAGTGCGCAGACAGGGGCTGGCTACACCTTC
TRBJ1-5,TRBV27,NA,NA,CASSFGGNQPQHF,TGTGCCAGCAGTTTTGGGGGGAATCAGCCCCAGCATTTT
TRBJ1-1,TRBV25-1,NA,NA,CASSDSVNTEAFF,TGTGCCAGCAGTGATTCAGTGAACACTGAAGCTTTCTTT
TRBJ1-5,TRBV27,few,NA,CASSLPILAGTSLFVQPQHF,TGTGCCAGCAGTCTCCCTATTCTGGCAGGGACTTCGCTTTTCGTTCAGCCCCAGCATTTT
TRBJ2-5,TRBV9,NA,NA,CASSAQGPETQYF,TGTGCCAGCAGCGCGCAGGGTCCGGAGACCCAGTACTTC
TRBJ2-5,TRBV30,NA,TRBD1,CAWKGQGRAETQYF,TGTGCCTGGAAGGGACAGGGGAGGGCAGAGACCCAGTACTTC
TRBJ1-1,TRBV12-3/TRBV12-4,NA,TRBD1,CASGTGVSKAFF,TGTGCCAGTGGGACAGGTGTGTCGAAAGCTTTCTTT